This T cell receptor beta chain emerged from a study of T cell repertoires in cytomegalovirus infection. In the study overall: CMV epitopes that were recently identified and HLA-C-restricted were used alongside well-studied HLA-B-restricted ones. Study-wide results and limits: The ex vivo response showed dominance by HLA-C-restricted CMV-specific TCR beta clonotypes. Cumulative public TCR beta family frequency identified CMV carriers with the relevant HLA.

TCRdb used MiXCR to reprocess the reads, holding one entry per CDR3 protein. The repertoire holds about 480,000 distinct CDR3 sequences, with roughly a third as singletons. As for this clonotype: Its antigen remains unknown.

CDR1 and CDR2 from the germline V gene are LNHDA and SQIVND (reference sequence). Trimming stripped 7 bases from V and 4 bases from J, with 14 bases between. This CDR3 is 14 amino acids long. The starting material was cultured PBMCs, obtained from culture after CMV antigen stimulation. The sequence derives from a human donor in good health (CMV status not recorded). Some clones in this sample may be carry-over from other donors' samples. The chain is built from TRBV19 and TRBJ2-1; D might be TRBD1 (6 bases). CDR3 nucleotide sequence: TGTGCCAGTATGGTGGCCAGGGGATACAATGAGCAGTTCTTC. Protein sequence: CASMVARGYNEQFF.